Listed below are T cell receptor beta chains from one sample, sequenced in a study of cytomegalovirus exposure and HLA in healthy donors. Some clones are missing from TCRdb's copy, which holds only in-frame ones; the method was immunoSEQ multiplex PCR. Counted here are some 68,000 clones, about 94% occurring once; the ten biggest clones make up under 1.5%. Sequencing was carried out using PBMCs. The receptors were sampled from a man younger than 35 in good health and CMV-seropositive. CDR3s include the opening cysteine and the closing phenylalanine or tryptophan. The order of the fields is J gene, V gene, clone size, D gene, CDR3 protein, CDR3 DNA. D genes are given only for firm matches. The listing skips clone size in some rows; elsewhere it reads once, few, many or a size class.

j_gene: TRBJ2-7; v_gene: TRBV6-1; abundance: .; d_gene: TRBD2; CDR3aa: CASTVAGGSSYEQYF; CDR3nt: TGTGCCAGCACTGTAGCGGGAGGAAGCTCCTACGAGCAGTACTTC
j_gene: TRBJ2-7; v_gene: TRBV28; abundance: .; d_gene: .; CDR3aa: CASSSGPNPSYEQYF; CDR3nt: TGTGCCAGCAGTTCCGGTCCCAACCCCTCCTACGAGCAGTACTTC
j_gene: TRBJ2-5; v_gene: TRBV9; abundance: .; d_gene: .; CDR3aa: CASSTEGSRETQYF; CDR3nt: TGTGCCAGCAGCACAGAGGGATCCCGAGAGACCCAGTACTTC
j_gene: TRBJ2-7; v_gene: TRBV11-2; abundance: .; d_gene: .; CDR3aa: CASTVGQWGYEQYF; CDR3nt: TGTGCCAGCACCGTGGGACAATGGGGCTACGAGCAGTACTTC
j_gene: TRBJ2-1; v_gene: TRBV14; abundance: .; d_gene: .; CDR3aa: CASSPRRQGRLNEQFF; CDR3nt: TGTGCCAGCAGCCCCCGAAGGCAGGGCAGATTGAATGAGCAGTTCTTC
j_gene: TRBJ1-2; v_gene: TRBV27; abundance: .; d_gene: .; CDR3aa: CASSFSGSYGYTF; CDR3nt: TGTGCCAGCAGTTTCAGCGGCTCCTATGGCTACACCTTC
j_gene: TRBJ1-2; v_gene: TRBV27; abundance: .; d_gene: TRBD1; CDR3aa: CASSHRDRGYGYTF; CDR3nt: TGTGCCAGCAGTCACCGGGACAGGGGTTATGGCTACACCTTC
j_gene: TRBJ2-1; v_gene: TRBV6-5; abundance: once; d_gene: TRBD1; CDR3aa: CASSPTGVEQFF; CDR3nt: TGTGCCAGCAGCCCCACAGGGGTCGAGCAGTTCTTC
j_gene: TRBJ2-3; v_gene: TRBV29-1; abundance: once; d_gene: TRBD1; CDR3aa: CSVKETGGITDTQYF; CDR3nt: TGCAGCGTTAAAGAGACAGGGGGCATCACAGATACGCAGTATTTT
j_gene: TRBJ2-1; v_gene: TRBV29-1; abundance: .; d_gene: TRBD2; CDR3aa: CSGQGGGYNEQFF; CDR3nt: TGCAGCGGTCAGGGCGGGGGCTACAATGAGCAGTTCTTC
j_gene: TRBJ1-6; v_gene: TRBV5-1; abundance: .; d_gene: .; CDR3aa: CASSLAGLNSPLHF; CDR3nt: TGCGCCAGCAGCTTGGCAGGGTTGAATTCACCCCTCCACTTT
j_gene: TRBJ2-7; v_gene: TRBV4-1; abundance: medium-sized; d_gene: TRBD1; CDR3aa: CASSPGTGFYEQYF; CDR3nt: TGCGCCAGCAGCCCCGGGACAGGGTTCTACGAGCAGTACTTC
j_gene: TRBJ2-1; v_gene: TRBV12-5; abundance: .; d_gene: TRBD2; CDR3aa: CASGLARTGTSGTDEQFF; CDR3nt: TGTGCTAGTGGTTTGGCGCGTACCGGGACTAGCGGGACCGATGAGCAGTTCTTC
j_gene: TRBJ1-4; v_gene: TRBV30; abundance: .; d_gene: .; CDR3aa: CAWNGGEKLFF; CDR3nt: TGTGCCTGGAACGGAGGTGAAAAACTGTTTTTT
j_gene: TRBJ2-3; v_gene: TRBV10-3; abundance: .; d_gene: .; CDR3aa: CAISGGTPTDTQYF; CDR3nt: TGTGCCATCAGTGGAGGGACTCCGACAGATACGCAGTATTTT
j_gene: TRBJ2-3; v_gene: TRBV9; abundance: .; d_gene: TRBD1; CDR3aa: CASSDEGAVTDTQYF; CDR3nt: TGTGCCAGCAGCGATGAGGGGGCTGTGACAGATACGCAGTATTTT
j_gene: TRBJ2-7; v_gene: TRBV4-1; abundance: .; d_gene: TRBD1; CDR3aa: CASSQSPTGEHEQYF; CDR3nt: TGCGCCAGCAGCCAATCACCGACAGGGGAACACGAGCAGTACTTC
j_gene: TRBJ2-3; v_gene: TRBV6-6; abundance: .; d_gene: TRBD2; CDR3aa: CASSYKGGPPTDTQYF; CDR3nt: TGTGCCAGCAGTTATAAGGGAGGGCCTCCCACAGATACGCAGTATTTT
j_gene: TRBJ2-1; v_gene: TRBV28; abundance: .; d_gene: .; CDR3aa: CASSATRQANEQFF; CDR3nt: TGTGCCAGCAGCGCAACCCGACAGGCCAATGAGCAGTTCTTC
j_gene: TRBJ2-7; v_gene: TRBV19; abundance: .; d_gene: TRBD1; CDR3aa: CASSIEGDSSYEQYF; CDR3nt: TGTGCCAGTAGTATAGAGGGGGACAGCTCCTACGAGCAGTACTTC
j_gene: TRBJ2-2; v_gene: TRBV9; abundance: .; d_gene: .; CDR3aa: CASSARLGVHTGELFF; CDR3nt: TGTGCCAGCAGCGCGAGGCTCGGAGTACACACCGGGGAGCTGTTTTTT
j_gene: TRBJ2-7; v_gene: TRBV18; abundance: .; d_gene: TRBD1; CDR3aa: CASSLGTAVFDEQYF; CDR3nt: TGTGCCAGCTCGCTGGGGACAGCGGTATTCGACGAGCAGTACTTC
j_gene: TRBJ2-7; v_gene: TRBV6-5; abundance: .; d_gene: .; CDR3aa: CASRHDPTAGYEQYF; CDR3nt: TGTGCCAGCAGACACGACCCGACCGCGGGCTACGAGCAGTACTTC
j_gene: TRBJ1-1; v_gene: TRBV5-4; abundance: .; d_gene: .; CDR3aa: CASSSFQEDTEAFF; CDR3nt: TGTGCCAGCAGCTCATTTCAGGAGGACACTGAAGCTTTCTTT
j_gene: TRBJ1-1; v_gene: TRBV13; abundance: .; d_gene: TRBD1; CDR3aa: CASERRGQGIREAFF; CDR3nt: TGTGCCAGCGAAAGAAGAGGACAGGGAATCCGAGAAGCTTTCTTT
j_gene: TRBJ2-2; v_gene: TRBV5-6; abundance: .; d_gene: .; CDR3aa: CASSLVPGNTGELFF; CDR3nt: TGTGCCAGCAGCTTGGTGCCGGGTAACACCGGGGAGCTGTTTTTT
j_gene: TRBJ2-7; v_gene: TRBV30; abundance: .; d_gene: TRBD2; CDR3aa: CAWSVLAGARYEQYF; CDR3nt: TGTGCCTGGAGTGTATTAGCGGGGGCGAGGTACGAGCAGTACTTC
j_gene: TRBJ2-7; v_gene: TRBV5-4; abundance: .; d_gene: TRBD2; CDR3aa: CASSLPSGYEQYF; CDR3nt: TGTGCCAGCAGCTTGCCTAGCGGCTACGAGCAGTACTTC
j_gene: TRBJ2-1; v_gene: TRBV7-9; abundance: .; d_gene: TRBD2; CDR3aa: CASSGLAHNEQFF; CDR3nt: TGTGCCAGCAGCGGACTAGCGCACAATGAGCAGTTCTTC
j_gene: TRBJ2-1; v_gene: TRBV11-2; abundance: .; d_gene: TRBD2; CDR3aa: CASSWEGEFYNEQFF; CDR3nt: TGTGCCAGCAGCTGGGAGGGAGAGTTCTACAATGAGCAGTTCTTC
j_gene: TRBJ2-7; v_gene: TRBV9; abundance: once; d_gene: TRBD1; CDR3aa: CASSVAYGTDEQYF; CDR3nt: TGTGCCAGCAGCGTAGCCTACGGGACAGACGAGCAGTACTTC
j_gene: TRBJ2-3; v_gene: TRBV7-8; abundance: .; d_gene: .; CDR3aa: CASSLVESTDTQYF; CDR3nt: TGTGCCAGCAGCTTAGTGGAGTCGACAGATACGCAGTATTTT
j_gene: TRBJ2-1; v_gene: TRBV5-4; abundance: .; d_gene: TRBD2; CDR3aa: CASSLGGLAGGGNEQFF; CDR3nt: TGTGCCAGCAGCTTGGGTGGGCTAGCGGGGGGAGGGAATGAGCAGTTCTTC
j_gene: TRBJ2-5; v_gene: TRBV29-1; abundance: .; d_gene: .; CDR3aa: CSATNSQETQYF; CDR3nt: TGCAGCGCAACGAACAGCCAAGAGACCCAGTACTTC
j_gene: TRBJ1-1; v_gene: TRBV7-3; abundance: few; d_gene: .; CDR3aa: CASSPGSNTEAFF; CDR3nt: TGTGCCAGCAGCCCAGGTTCGAACACTGAAGCTTTCTTT
j_gene: TRBJ1-2; v_gene: TRBV27; abundance: .; d_gene: .; CDR3aa: CASSSQGNGYTF; CDR3nt: TGTGCCAGCAGTTCCCAGGGGAATGGCTACACCTTC
j_gene: TRBJ2-3; v_gene: TRBV7-3; abundance: .; d_gene: .; CDR3aa: CASSVTGGGDTQYF; CDR3nt: TGTGCCAGCAGCGTAACAGGGGGGGGAGATACGCAGTATTTT
j_gene: TRBJ2-5; v_gene: TRBV5-4; abundance: once; d_gene: TRBD1; CDR3aa: CASSITGTGMFGETQYF; CDR3nt: TGTGCCAGCAGTATTACCGGGACAGGGATGTTTGGAGAGACCCAGTACTTC
j_gene: TRBJ1-3; v_gene: TRBV19; abundance: .; d_gene: .; CDR3aa: CASSIRWSSGNTIYF; CDR3nt: TGTGCCAGTAGTATACGGTGGAGCTCTGGAAACACCATATATTTT
j_gene: TRBJ1-1; v_gene: TRBV9; abundance: .; d_gene: TRBD1; CDR3aa: CASSVPQGANTEAFF; CDR3nt: TGTGCCAGCAGCGTACCCCAGGGGGCAAACACTGAAGCTTTCTTT
j_gene: TRBJ1-5; v_gene: TRBV6-5; abundance: .; d_gene: TRBD1; CDR3aa: CASSYSDRGQPQHF; CDR3nt: TGTGCCAGCAGTTACTCGGACAGGGGCCAGCCCCAGCATTTT
j_gene: TRBJ1-2; v_gene: TRBV10-3; abundance: .; d_gene: TRBD1; CDR3aa: CAISKTGTGLNNYGYTF; CDR3nt: TGTGCCATCAGTAAGACCGGGACAGGGCTTAATAACTATGGCTACACCTTC
j_gene: TRBJ1-2; v_gene: TRBV7-3; abundance: .; d_gene: .; CDR3aa: CASSFGGRGYTF; CDR3nt: TGTGCCAGCAGCTTTGGGGGGAGGGGCTACACCTTC
j_gene: TRBJ2-7; v_gene: TRBV2; abundance: .; d_gene: .; CDR3aa: CASRLAAYEQYF; CDR3nt: TGTGCCAGCAGGCTAGCTGCCTACGAGCAGTACTTC
j_gene: TRBJ1-1; v_gene: TRBV30; abundance: once; d_gene: .; CDR3aa: CAWSDLMGGNAMNTEAFF; CDR3nt: TGTGCCTGGAGCGACCTCATGGGCGGGAACGCGATGAACACTGAAGCTTTCTTT
j_gene: TRBJ2-3; v_gene: TRBV12-5; abundance: once; d_gene: TRBD1; CDR3aa: CASGSPFRGDTQYF; CDR3nt: TGTGCTAGTGGTTCTCCCTTCAGGGGGGATACGCAGTATTTT
j_gene: TRBJ2-7; v_gene: TRBV23-1; abundance: .; d_gene: TRBD2; CDR3aa: CASRTLAGTSGRGSYEQYF; CDR3nt: TGCGCCAGCAGAACCTTAGCCGGGACTAGCGGGAGGGGGTCCTACGAGCAGTACTTC
j_gene: TRBJ2-3; v_gene: TRBV7-3; abundance: .; d_gene: TRBD2; CDR3aa: CASSLSQRGSTDTQYF; CDR3nt: TGTGCCAGCAGCTTAAGTCAGCGGGGGAGCACAGATACGCAGTATTTT
j_gene: TRBJ2-3; v_gene: TRBV7-9; abundance: .; d_gene: TRBD2; CDR3aa: CASSKGLAEFTDTQYF; CDR3nt: TGTGCCAGCAGCAAGGGACTAGCGGAGTTCACAGATACGCAGTATTTT
j_gene: TRBJ1-3; v_gene: TRBV15; abundance: .; d_gene: .; CDR3aa: CATSARLRGNTIYF; CDR3nt: TGTGCCACCAGCGCGAGGTTGAGGGGAAACACCATATATTTT
j_gene: TRBJ1-1; v_gene: TRBV9; abundance: .; d_gene: .; CDR3aa: CASSVDLPGTEAFF; CDR3nt: TGTGCCAGCAGCGTAGACTTACCGGGAACTGAAGCTTTCTTT
j_gene: TRBJ2-7; v_gene: TRBV4-1; abundance: .; d_gene: TRBD1; CDR3aa: CASSQPGQGANEQYF; CDR3nt: TGCGCCAGCAGCCAACCGGGACAGGGGGCGAACGAGCAGTACTTC
j_gene: TRBJ2-1; v_gene: TRBV11-3; abundance: once; d_gene: .; CDR3aa: CASSLSSRYNEQFF; CDR3nt: TGTGCCAGCAGCTTATCTAGTCGGTACAATGAGCAGTTCTTC
j_gene: TRBJ2-2; v_gene: TRBV11-2; abundance: .; d_gene: TRBD2; CDR3aa: CASSLSGRAGTGELFF; CDR3nt: TGTGCCAGCAGCTTGAGCGGGAGGGCCGGCACCGGGGAGCTGTTTTTT
j_gene: TRBJ1-1; v_gene: TRBV28; abundance: .; d_gene: .; CDR3aa: CASSSPAGNTEAFF; CDR3nt: TGTGCCAGCAGCTCCCCGGCGGGGAACACTGAAGCTTTCTTT
j_gene: TRBJ2-2; v_gene: TRBV5-4; abundance: .; d_gene: .; CDR3aa: CASSLAPTYANTGELFF; CDR3nt: TGTGCCAGCAGCTTGGCCCCCACTTACGCGAACACCGGGGAGCTGTTTTTT
j_gene: TRBJ2-1; v_gene: TRBV5-1; abundance: .; d_gene: TRBD2; CDR3aa: CASSLTGTSANNEQFF; CDR3nt: TGCGCCAGCAGCTTAACCGGGACTAGCGCCAACAATGAGCAGTTCTTC
j_gene: TRBJ1-6; v_gene: TRBV6-5; abundance: .; d_gene: .; CDR3aa: CASSYSRTANSPLHF; CDR3nt: TGTGCCAGCAGTTACTCGAGGACAGCTAATTCACCCCTCCACTTT
j_gene: TRBJ1-1; v_gene: TRBV29-1; abundance: .; d_gene: TRBD1; CDR3aa: CSAGTGFGKTEAFF; CDR3nt: TGCAGCGCCGGGACAGGGTTCGGAAAAACTGAAGCTTTCTTT